This entry describes one T cell receptor (beta chain). The sample originates from a study of response to subunit inactivated influenza vaccine. With 6 bases clipped from V and 3 bases from J, the junction kept 6 bases outside the gene matches. The CDR3 has 15 residues. TCRdb processed the RT-PCR reads anew with MiXCR; each CDR3 protein has one entry. The sample includes hundreds of thousands of distinct CDR3 sequences, 10% to 15% of them seen just once. The TCR comes from a man aged 50 or older who received an inactivated influenza vaccine. The material was PBMCs from blood, obtained on the day of vaccination. The chain is built from TRBV12-3 or TRBV12-4 and TRBJ2-5, with TRBD1 matching 11 bases. This CDR3 reads CASRPPGQGEETQYF. The CDR3 region has the DNA TGTGCCAGCAGACCCCCGGGACAGGGGGAAGAGACCCAGTACTTC.